This entry lists 8 T cell receptor beta chains sequenced from one sample in a study of shared clonotypes between healthy human individuals (dated by TCRdb to 2020 to 2022). The library was generated by the immunoSEQ multiplex PCR assay. Held by TCRdb, this immuneACCESS table contains in-frame sequences only and omits some clones. Under half of the omission traces to an unresolved V gene where checked; the cause of the rest is unknown. A total of roughly 2.5 million clones appear in this sample, approximately 94% of them only once. About 0.13% of the sample belongs to the ten largest clones. Input material: naive CD4+ T cells sorted from blood. Sample cell subset or site, as interpreted from the label and publication: CD45RA+ positively selected. These receptors originate from a man between 18 and 35 years old in good health.

This clone has only one observation. The chain carries TRBV27 and TRBJ2-3; TRBD2 matches at 7 bases. The CDR3 consists of 15 residues. Per germline, CDR1 MNHEY and CDR2 SMNVEV (reference sequence). V was pared by 0 bases and J by 1 base, with 1 base of the junction left unmatched. As DNA, the CDR3 is TGTGCCAGCAGTTTATCGGGGGGGGGCACAGATACGCAGTATTTT. Amino acids: CASSLSGGGTDTQYF.

This clone has a single count. This rearrangement joins TRBV6-5 to TRBJ2-7, with D possibly matching TRBD2 (6 bases). Germline V gene lookup returns CDR1 MNHEY and CDR2 SVGAGI. V shed 7 bases and J shed 0 bases, with 16 bases lying between them. The CDR3 is made up of 15 amino acids. CDR3 residues: CASKETGGASYEQYF. In nucleotides, the CDR3 is TGTGCCAGCAAAGAGACGGGCGGGGCCTCCTACGAGCAGTACTTC.

The chain carries TRBV2 and TRBJ2-5, with TRBD1 as a possible D gene (6 bases). The length of the CDR3 is 15 residues. CDR1 SNHLY and CDR2 FYNNEI come from the germline V gene. Trimming cost V 7 bases and J 3 bases, with 18 bases left between them. The CDR3 reads CASTFEQGTKETQYF. Written as DNA, the CDR3 is TGTGCCAGCACCTTTGAACAGGGTACGAAAGAGACCCAGTACTTC. Combining the CDR3 with reference TRBV2 and TRBJ2-5 gives the whole variable domain EPEVTQTPSHQVTQMGQEVILRCVPISNHLYFYWYRQILGQKVEFLVSFYNNEISEKSEIFDDQFSVERPDGSNFTLKIRSTKLEDSAMYFCASTFEQGTKETQYFGPGTRLLVL.

Turning to this clone: This specimen includes other DNA sequences encoding the same CDR3. This sequence joins TRBV19 and TRBJ2-3; unclear D gene. The germline V gene encodes CDR1 LNHDA and CDR2 SQIVND (reference sequence). The CDR3 length is 11 residues. V lost 8 bases, J lost 5 bases, and 8 bases lay in between. The CDR3 loop is CASSSGDTQYF. The CDR3 nucleotides are TGTGCCAGTTCCTCGGGAGATACGCAGTATTTT.

On this clone itself: The identical CDR3 is also encoded by other nucleotide sequences in the sample. The chain couples TRBV10-3 to TRBJ2-2, with D uncertain. V shed 6 bases and J shed 2 bases, with 4 bases lying between them. The CDR3 is 12 amino acids. Germline V gene sequence: CDR1 ENHRY, CDR2 SYGVKD. Here the CDR3 reads CAISGNTGELFF. DNA for the CDR3: TGTGCCATCAGCGGCAACACCGGGGAGCTGTTTTTT.

The rearrangement uses TRBV6-5 and TRBJ2-7; 7 bases align to TRBD2. Germline values: CDR1 MNHEY, CDR2 SVGAGI. Trimming took 0 bases from V and 0 from J; bases not matched to a gene: 5. The CDR3 spans 16 residues. The CDR3 region has the DNA TGTGCCAGCAGTTACTCTCGCGGGGGAGTCTCCTACGAGCAGTACTTC. It is translated as CASSYSRGGVSYEQYF.

The rearrangement joins TRBV10-3 to TRBJ1-1; no definite D call. Trimming cost V 2 bases and J 1 base, with 11 bases left between them. This CDR3 spans 15 amino acids. Germline V gene data show CDR1 as ENHRY and CDR2 as SYGVKD. The CDR3 nucleotides read TGTGCCATCAGTGAGGATAGGCGGGGGAACACTGAAGCTTTCTTT. Translated, it gives CAISEDRRGNTEAFF.

A word on this clone: Other nucleotide sequences in the sample specify the same CDR3. The chain combines TRBV6-1 with TRBJ2-5; TRBD1 agrees at 8 bases. This CDR3 is 14 amino acids long. Germline lookup yields CDR1 MNHNS and CDR2 SASEGT. V trimming: 3 bases; J trimming: 5 bases; junction bases outside the gene matches: 5. For the CDR3, the DNA is TGTGCCAGCAGTGAGAGGACAGGGAGGGAGACCCAGTACTTC. Translation: CASSERTGRETQYF.